Presented here are 18 T cell receptor beta chains from one specimen sequenced in a study of regulatory T cells in long-lasting Graves disease. Time point reported: newly diagnosed GD, antithyroid drugs for less than 3 months. Extracted PBMC RNA gave rise to the TCR library. Arm-PCR of CDR3 regions and iRepertoire HTBI primers were used to build TCR beta libraries. TCRdb re-analysed the multiplex PCR reads in MiXCR, keeping a single row per CDR3 protein. Altogether approximately 440,000 distinct CDR3 sequences are present, around 15% being singletons, with the ten largest covering 12%. The sample was also reused in another study, on T cells in Graves' hyperthyroidism and ophthalmopathy.

Sequencing used peripheral blood mononuclear cells (PBMCs), obtained at new diagnosis, from a patient treated with antithyroid drugs. The receptors here all came from a man aged 40-49 years with Graves disease.

This clonotype was counted at least ten times. The chain employs TRBV20-1 and TRBJ2-7; 7 nucleotides align to TRBD2. This CDR3 has 14 residues. The germline V gene encodes CDR1 DFQATT and CDR2 SNEGSKA (reference sequence). With V trimmed by 1 base and J by 5 bases, 8 bases remained unmatched. The CDR3, as DNA: TGCAGTGCTAGAGGTTCAGCGGGACTTGACGAGCAGTACTTC. This codes for CSARGSAGLDEQYF.

Turning to this clonotype: This sequence may be a read error, since a much larger clone differs from it by one base. Without the conserved terminal phenylalanine or tryptophan, this CDR3 likely stems from a read error. This sequence joins TRBV11-2 and TRBJ1-6, with 8 bases matching TRBD1. This CDR3 comprises 14 residues. Looked up from germline, CDR1 is SGHAT and CDR2 is FQNNGV. V shed 4 bases, J shed 10 bases, and the junction held 6 bases outside the gene matches. The CDR3 here is CASSSRTGKSPLHL. DNA of the CDR3: TGTGCCAGCAGCTCCCGGACAGGGAAATCACCCCTCCACCTT.

This clonotype was seen repeatedly, ten times or more. The rearrangement links TRBV2 to TRBJ2-1; 8 bases agree with TRBD1. Unmatched junction bases numbered 2, after V lost 6 bases and J lost 4 bases. In germline, CDR1 is SNHLY, CDR2 FYNNEI. The CDR3 has 13 amino acids. In DNA, the CDR3 is TGTGCCAGCAGGACAGGGGTTTACAATGAGCAGTTCTTC. Protein: CASRTGVYNEQFF.

The chain is built from TRBV10-3 and TRBJ2-3; either TRBD1 or TRBD2 may fit D (5 bases each). Germline V gene sequence: CDR1 ENHRY, CDR2 SYGVKD. V was trimmed by 6 bases and J by 4 bases, leaving 5 bases between them. This CDR3 has 11 residues. DNA of the CDR3: TGTGCCATCAGGGGGGCAGATACGCAGTATTTT. Protein product: CAIRGADTQYF.

The genes are TRBV24-1 and TRBJ2-1; 7 bases match TRBD2. Trimming removed 12 bases from V and 8 bases from J; junction bases left unmatched: 9. CDR1 and CDR2 from the germline V gene are KGHDR and SFDVKD. The CDR3 length is 12 residues. The CDR3 DNA is TGTGCCGTCGCCGGGGGGAGGCATGAGCAGTTCTTC. Protein: CAVAGGRHEQFF.

There are many counts of this clonotype. The chain carries TRBV7-2 and TRBJ2-3; 13 bases line up with TRBD2. The junction had 5 bases not matched to a gene; V was cut back by 4 bases and J by 4 bases. The V gene's germline CDR1 is SGHTA and CDR2 FQGNSA. The CDR3 has 16 residues. CDR3 loop: CASSSPLAGGSDTQYF. The DNA for the CDR3 is TGTGCCAGCAGCTCACCACTAGCGGGAGGGTCAGATACGCAGTATTTT.

This clonotype was detected a few times. The chain has TRBV25-1 and TRBJ2-7, with D perhaps matching TRBD1 (6 bases). CDR3 length: 13 amino acids. Germline CDR1 reads MGHDK; CDR2 reads SYGVNS. Trimming cost V 2 bases and J 9 bases, with 14 bases left between them. CDR3 sequence: CASSELGPRGQYF. The CDR3 nucleotides read TGTGCCAGCAGTGAACTGGGCCCCAGGGGGCAGTACTTC.

In the case of this clonotype: A junction boundary mismatches the germline segment, possibly from a read error. The V gene is TRBV15, the J gene TRBJ2-1; D is possibly TRBD1 or TRBD2 (5 bases each). CDR3 size: 12 residues. CDR1 is LNHNV and CDR2 is YYDKDF in the germline V gene (reference sequence). CDR3 DNA sequence: TGTGCCACCAGCAGAGATTCGGGGAGTGGGGCATTC. This sequence encodes CATSRDSGSGAF.

The table lists this clonotype with a few counts. The chain links TRBV20-1 to TRBJ2-2, with 8 bases matching TRBD1. The CDR3 has 17 residues. The trim removed 5 bases at V and 6 bases at J, leaving 17 bases unmatched. Germline lookup yields CDR1 DFQATT and CDR2 SNEGSKA (reference sequence). CDR3: CSAAELRTGRYAGELFF. CDR3 DNA: TGCAGTGCTGCCGAACTTCGGACAGGGAGATATGCCGGGGAGCTGTTTTTT.

This clonotype has ten or more counts. J is TRBJ2-1 and V is TRBV7-2; TRBD2 matches 7 bases. Losses at the gene ends were 3 bases for V and 0 bases for J; bases not matched to a gene: 2. The CDR3 contains 15 residues. CDR1 and CDR2 from the germline V gene are SGHTA and FQGNSA. CDR3 in amino acids: CASSFSGFSYNEQFF. The CDR3 coding sequence is TGTGCCAGCAGCTTTAGCGGGTTCTCCTACAATGAGCAGTTCTTC.

This clonotype came up many times. The chain links TRBV7-9 to TRBJ2-4; maybe TRBD2 (6 bases). This CDR3 has 16 residues. Germline-derived CDR1 and CDR2 are SEHNR and FQNEAQ (reference sequence). Trimming stripped 1 base from V and 1 base from J, with 11 bases between. The CDR3 loop is CASSLVAGFAKNIQYF. CDR3 coding DNA: TGTGCCAGCAGCTTAGTGGCGGGATTCGCCAAAAACATTCAGTACTTC. Drawing the rest from reference TRBV7-9 and TRBJ2-4, the complete variable domain is DTGVSQNPRHKITKRGQNVTFRCDPISEHNRLYWYRQTLGQGPEFLTYFQNEAQLEKSRLLSDRFSAERPKGSFSTLEIQRTEQGDSAMYLCASSLVAGFAKNIQYFGAGTRLSVL.

A few counts support this clonotype. This rearrangement joins TRBV2 to TRBJ2-1, with a possible D match to TRBD2 (6 bases). Trimming shortened V by 2 bases and J by 0 bases, and 14 bases separated the two germline ends. This CDR3 is built from 17 residues. Looked up from germline, CDR1 is SNHLY and CDR2 is FYNNEI. DNA of the CDR3: TGTGCCAGCAGTGAAACCGGGGGTGCAACCTCCTACAATGAGCAGTTCTTC. Translation: CASSETGGATSYNEQFF. Looking up the rest from reference TRBV2 and TRBJ2-1 gives the full variable domain: EPEVTQTPSHQVTQMGQEVILRCVPISNHLYFYWYRQILGQKVEFLVSFYNNEISEKSEIFDDQFSVERPDGSNFTLKIRSTKLEDSAMYFCASSETGGATSYNEQFFGPGTRLTVL.

There are many counts of this clonotype. CDR3 residues: CASSYPGQSSGANVLTF. DNA of the CDR3: TGTGCCAGCAGCTATCCGGGACAGAGCTCTGGGGCCAACGTCCTGACTTTC. The V call is TRBV7-9, the J call TRBJ2-6, with 7 bases fitting TRBD1. The germline V gene has CDR1 SEHNR and CDR2 FQNEAQ (reference sequence). This CDR3 has 17 residues. V lost 4 bases to trimming and J lost 0 bases; unmatched junction nucleotides: 6. Full variable domain (outside the CDR3, taken from reference TRBV7-9 and TRBJ2-6): DTGVSQNPRHKITKRGQNVTFRCDPISEHNRLYWYRQTLGQGPEFLTYFQNEAQLEKSRLLSDRFSAERPKGSFSTLEIQRTEQGDSAMYLCASSYPGQSSGANVLTFGAGSRLTVL.

This clonotype was seen only a few times. This chain uses TRBV19 with TRBJ2-7; 8 bases agree with TRBD2. From germline, CDR1 is LNHDA and CDR2 SQIVND (reference sequence). J gave up 6 bases and V 3 bases, and 13 bases lay outside the gene matches. This CDR3 spans 16 amino acids. CDR3 region: CASSIGLPAGVREQYF. CDR3 bases: TGTGCCAGTAGTATCGGGCTTCCAGCGGGAGTACGCGAGCAGTACTTC.

This clonotype was seen at least ten times. V gene TRBV6-1 combines with J gene TRBJ2-1, with D perhaps given as TRBD1 or TRBD2 (5 bases each). The length of the CDR3 is 20 residues. Germline CDR1 and CDR2: MNHNS and SASEGT. Trimming left V 3 bases short and J 0 bases short, with 24 bases between. The CDR3 nucleotides read TGTGCCAGCAGTGAGAGAGGGGCGACGAATTTCTTGAGCTCCTACAATGAGCAGTTCTTC. Encoded protein: CASSERGATNFLSSYNEQFF.

This clonotype was counted between two and nine times. The V and J genes are TRBV20-1 and TRBJ2-2; TRBD2 matches at 8 bases. Germline CDR1 is DFQATT and CDR2 is SNEGSKA (reference sequence). The trim removed 0 bases at V and 6 bases at J, leaving 12 bases unmatched. This CDR3 has 17 amino acids. The CDR3 coding sequence is TGCAGTGCTAGAGATGCCCTTAGCGGGGCCCTGTCCGGGGAGCTGTTTTTT. As protein: CSARDALSGALSGELFF.

This clonotype was seen at least ten times. This chain uses TRBV12-3 or TRBV12-4 with TRBJ1-4; D gene ambiguous. Trimming took off 5 bases at V and 5 bases at J, with 15 bases between the two ends. The CDR3 loop spans 15 amino acids. CDR3 nucleotide sequence: TGTGCCAGCAGTCCCCGGGTGGTAGAGAATGAAAAACTGTTTTTT. Its translation: CASSPRVVENEKLFF.

In this sample, this clonotype turned up many times. This chain uses TRBV18 with TRBJ1-1; D not certain. In germline, CDR1 is KGHSH, CDR2 LQKENI. V dropped 6 bases and J dropped 1 base, with 9 bases sitting between them. This CDR3 contains 13 residues. The CDR3 DNA reads TGTGCCAGCTCCCGAGACGGGAACACTGAAGCTTTCTTT. Translating gives CASSRDGNTEAFF.